This entry is about one T cell receptor (beta chain). As handled by the study authors: Amplifying reference gene primers gave estimates of nucleated cell counts. Assay used: immunoSEQ multiplex PCR; TCRdb lists only in-frame clones, some missing. V and J calls and clone size are given by that table; D and trimming were obtained from the DNA. Among approximately 160,000 clones listed, roughly 88% were seen once. Germline CDR1 and CDR2: KGHDR and SFDVKD. The V and J ends lost 1 base and 3 bases, in that order; junction bases with no gene match: 10. The length of the CDR3 is 17 residues. The data originate from a study of blood T cell repertoires in COVID-19. Background on the study: Material from acute and convalescent COVID-19 was sourced from the United States, Italy and Spain. PBMCs, B-cell-depleted T cells, or T cells provided the cDNA or gDNA that made up the material.

Sequencing used peripheral blood. The rearrangement joins TRBV24-1 to TRBJ2-7; 8 bases agree with TRBD1. This TCR came from a woman between 55 and 75 years old with acute or convalescent COVID-19. CDR3 region: CATSDLIKDRALYEQYF. The CDR3 DNA reads as TGTGCCACCAGTGATTTAATTAAGGACAGGGCCCTCTACGAGCAGTACTTC.